This T cell receptor (beta chain) was profiled in a study of cytomegalovirus exposure and HLA in healthy donors. The study, taken as a whole, reports: Researchers had no immune exposure information except CMV serostatus available. According to the study, roughly 180 TCR beta chains were cytomegalovirus-associated. Being productive about 87% or about 30% of the time was typical of most TCR beta V segments in an earlier analysis.

About this clone: Its antigen remains unidentified.

The PCR used 60 Vbeta and 13 Jbeta primers. Some clones are missing from TCRdb's copy, which holds only in-frame ones; the method was immunoSEQ multiplex PCR. The sample consists of approximately 110,000 clones, about 76% of them appearing once. Germline V lookup: CDR1 MNHEY, CDR2 SVGAGI. The CDR3 runs 15 residues. Trimming removed 6 bases at V and 2 bases at J, with 13 bases between. V usage is TRBV6-5 and J usage is TRBJ2-2; TRBD2 is a possible D gene (5 bases). This clonotype originated in an older woman in good health and CMV-seropositive. Material for sequencing was PBMCs. The CDR3, as DNA: TGTGCCAGCAGCCGAAGCGGTATAAACACCGGGGAGCTGTTTTTT. Its translation is CASSRSGINTGELFF.